Detailed here is one T cell receptor (beta chain). The data belong to a study of blood T cell repertoires in COVID-19. Study context: Samples of COVID-19 (acute and convalescent) were obtained from the United States, Italy and Spain. In each case, the material was cDNA or gDNA derived from T cells, B-cell-depleted T cells, or PBMCs.

Germline CDR1 and CDR2: SGHRS and YFSETQ. V was pared by 4 bases and J by 0 bases, with 2 bases of the junction left unmatched. The CDR3 totals 16 residues. Source study methods: Estimates of nucleated cell counts were drawn from the amplification of reference gene primers. The method was immunoSEQ multiplex PCR; TCRdb's version includes in-frame clones alone and lacks a portion of them. V and J calls and clone size are those listed in that table; D and trimming were worked out from the DNA. The sample holds 35,000 to 50,000 clones, approximately 88% seen once. This chain joins TRBV5-1 and TRBJ2-3, with 13 bases aligning to TRBD2. This clonotype originated in a woman aged 40 to 50 with acute or convalescent COVID-19. Sequenced material: peripheral blood. The CDR3 nucleotides are TGCGCCAGCAGCGCGGGACTAGCGGGGAGCACAGATACGCAGTATTTT. This encodes CASSAGLAGSTDTQYF.